Below, one T cell receptor beta chain is given with its context. This sample is drawn from a study of blood T cell repertoires in COVID-19. Germline V lookup: CDR1 MNHEY, CDR2 SVGAGI. Trimming at V came to 6 bases and at J to 6 bases, leaving 7 bases not matched to a gene. The CDR3 length is 15 residues. Produced via immunoSEQ multiplex PCR; TCRdb's table is partial and in-frame only. The sample shows roughly 71,000 clones, 70% to 90% of them seen only once. V and J are TRBV6-5 and TRBJ1-6; 8 bases are shared with TRBD1. The receptor comes from a man aged 50 or older with acute or convalescent COVID-19. Source material: peripheral blood. The CDR3 nucleotides are TGTGCCAGCAGACTCGGACAGGGATCTAATTCACCCCTCCACTTT. Its protein is CASRLGQGSNSPLHF.